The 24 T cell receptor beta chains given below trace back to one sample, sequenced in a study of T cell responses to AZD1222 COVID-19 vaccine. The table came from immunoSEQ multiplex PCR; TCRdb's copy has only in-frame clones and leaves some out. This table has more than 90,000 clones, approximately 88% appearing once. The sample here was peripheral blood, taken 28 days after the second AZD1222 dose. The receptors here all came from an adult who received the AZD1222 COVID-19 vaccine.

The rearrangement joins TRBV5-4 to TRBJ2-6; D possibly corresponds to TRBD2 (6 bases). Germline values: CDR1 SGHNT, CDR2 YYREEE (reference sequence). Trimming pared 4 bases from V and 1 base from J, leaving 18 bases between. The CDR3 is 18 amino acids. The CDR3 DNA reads TGTGCCAGCAGCCTGGCGGGACGGAGGAAGTCTGGGGCCAACGTCCTGACTTTC. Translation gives CASSLAGRRKSGANVLTF.

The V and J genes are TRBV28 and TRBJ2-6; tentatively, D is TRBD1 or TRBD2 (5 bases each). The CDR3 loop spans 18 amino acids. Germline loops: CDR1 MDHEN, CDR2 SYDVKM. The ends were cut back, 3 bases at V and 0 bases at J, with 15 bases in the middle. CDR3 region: CASSLGWGSNSGANVLTF. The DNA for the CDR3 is TGTGCCAGCAGTTTGGGGTGGGGGTCGAACTCTGGGGCCAACGTCCTGACTTTC.

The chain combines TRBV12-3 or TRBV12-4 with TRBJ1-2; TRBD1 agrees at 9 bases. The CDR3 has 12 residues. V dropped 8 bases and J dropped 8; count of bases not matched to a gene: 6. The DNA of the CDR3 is TGTGCCAGCCAACAGGGGGCTCGGGGCTACACCTTC. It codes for CASQQGARGYTF.

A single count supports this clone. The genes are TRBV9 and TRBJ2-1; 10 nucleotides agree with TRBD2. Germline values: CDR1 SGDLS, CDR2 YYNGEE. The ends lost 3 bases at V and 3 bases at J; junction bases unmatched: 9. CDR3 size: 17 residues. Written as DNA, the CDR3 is TGTGCCAGCAGCGCGGGATGGACTAGCGGAAACTACAATGAGCAGTTCTTC. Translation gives CASSAGWTSGNYNEQFF.

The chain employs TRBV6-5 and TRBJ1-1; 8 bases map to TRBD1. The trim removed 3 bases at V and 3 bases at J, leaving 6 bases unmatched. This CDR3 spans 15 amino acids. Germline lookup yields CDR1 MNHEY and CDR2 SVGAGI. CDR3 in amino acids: CASSYGQGADTEAFF. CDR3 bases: TGTGCCAGCAGTTATGGGCAGGGGGCAGACACTGAAGCTTTCTTT.

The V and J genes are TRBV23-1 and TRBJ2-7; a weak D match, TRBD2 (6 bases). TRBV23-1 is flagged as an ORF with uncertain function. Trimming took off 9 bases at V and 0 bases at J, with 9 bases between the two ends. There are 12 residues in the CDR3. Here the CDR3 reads CASRDCSYEQYF. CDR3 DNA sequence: TGCGCCAGTAGGGACTGCTCCTACGAGCAGTACTTC.

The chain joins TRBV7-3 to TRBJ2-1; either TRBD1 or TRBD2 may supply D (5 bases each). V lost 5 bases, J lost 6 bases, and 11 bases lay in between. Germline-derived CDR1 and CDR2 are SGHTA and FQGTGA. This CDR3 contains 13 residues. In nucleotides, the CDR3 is TGTGCCAGCAGCCCGGGACCTGCCAATGAGCAGTTCTTC. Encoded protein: CASSPGPANEQFF. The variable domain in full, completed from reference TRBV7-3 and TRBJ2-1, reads GAGVSQTPSNKVTEKGKYVELRCDPISGHTALYWYRQSLGQGPEFLIYFQGTGAADDSGLPNDRFFAVRPEGSVSTLKIQRTERGDSAVYLCASSPGPANEQFFGPGTRLTVL.

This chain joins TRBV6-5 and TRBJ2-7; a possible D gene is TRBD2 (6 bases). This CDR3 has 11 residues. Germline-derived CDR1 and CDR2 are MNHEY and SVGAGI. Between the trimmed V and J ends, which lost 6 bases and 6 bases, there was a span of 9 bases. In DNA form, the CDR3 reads TGTGCCAGCAGGGACTACTCCGAGCAGTACTTC. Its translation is CASRDYSEQYF.

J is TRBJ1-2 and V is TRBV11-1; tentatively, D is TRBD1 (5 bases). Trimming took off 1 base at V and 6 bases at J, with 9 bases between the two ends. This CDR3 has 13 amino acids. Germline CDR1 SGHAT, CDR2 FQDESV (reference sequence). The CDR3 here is CASSLEGFDGYTF. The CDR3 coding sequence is TGTGCCAGCAGCTTAGAGGGGTTCGATGGCTACACCTTC.

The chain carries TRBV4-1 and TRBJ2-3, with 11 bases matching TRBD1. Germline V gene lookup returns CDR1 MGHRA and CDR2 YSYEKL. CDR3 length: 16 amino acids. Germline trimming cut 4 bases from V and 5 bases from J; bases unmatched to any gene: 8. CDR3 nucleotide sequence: TGCGCCAGCAGCCTCTCCGGACAGGGGGCCGAAGATACGCAGTATTTT. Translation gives CASSLSGQGAEDTQYF.

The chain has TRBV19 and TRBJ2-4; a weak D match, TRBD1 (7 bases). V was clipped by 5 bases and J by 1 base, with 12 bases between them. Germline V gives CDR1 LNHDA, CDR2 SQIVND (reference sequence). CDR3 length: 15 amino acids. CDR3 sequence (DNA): TGTGCCAGTAGTCCCAGGGGGGTTGCCAAAAACATTCAGTACTTC. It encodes CASSPRGVAKNIQYF. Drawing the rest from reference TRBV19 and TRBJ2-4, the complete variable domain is DGGITQSPKYLFRKEGQNVTLSCEQNLNHDAMYWYRQDPGQGLRLIYYSQIVNDFQKGDIAEGYSVSREKKESFPLTVTSAQKNPTAFYLCASSPRGVAKNIQYFGAGTRLSVL.

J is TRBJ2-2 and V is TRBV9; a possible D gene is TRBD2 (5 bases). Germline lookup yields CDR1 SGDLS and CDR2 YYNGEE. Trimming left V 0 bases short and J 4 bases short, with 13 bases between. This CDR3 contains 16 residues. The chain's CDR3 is CASSVGSVGSTGELFF. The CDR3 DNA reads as TGTGCCAGCAGCGTAGGGAGCGTGGGGAGCACCGGGGAGCTGTTTTTT.

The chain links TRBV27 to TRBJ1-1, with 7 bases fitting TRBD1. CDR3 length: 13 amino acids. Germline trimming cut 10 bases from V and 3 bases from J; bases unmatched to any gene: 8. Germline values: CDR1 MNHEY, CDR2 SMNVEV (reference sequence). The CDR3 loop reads CATRTGPHTEAFF. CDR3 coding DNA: TGTGCCACCCGGACAGGCCCACACACTGAAGCTTTCTTT.

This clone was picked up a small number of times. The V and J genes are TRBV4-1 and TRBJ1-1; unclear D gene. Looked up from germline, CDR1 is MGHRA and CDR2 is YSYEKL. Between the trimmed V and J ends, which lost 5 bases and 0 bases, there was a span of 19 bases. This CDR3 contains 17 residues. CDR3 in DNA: TGCGCCAGCAGCATACGACGTATCACATTGATGAACACTGAAGCTTTCTTT. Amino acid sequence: CASSIRRITLMNTEAFF.

The CDR3 DNA is TGCAGCGCCGGGCAGTGGAACACTGAAGCTTTCTTT. Protein: CSAGQWNTEAFF. This chain connects TRBV29-1 to TRBJ1-1; D call uncertain. The germline gives CDR1 SQVTM, CDR2 ANQGSEA. Trimming removed 7 bases from V and 1 base from J, with 10 bases in between. The CDR3 runs 12 residues.

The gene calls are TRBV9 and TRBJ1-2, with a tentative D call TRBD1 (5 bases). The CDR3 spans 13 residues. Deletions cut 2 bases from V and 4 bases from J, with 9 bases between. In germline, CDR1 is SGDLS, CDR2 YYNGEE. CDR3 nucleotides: TGTGCCAGCAGCGTCGGGGGGTTCTATGGCTACACCTTC. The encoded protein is CASSVGGFYGYTF.

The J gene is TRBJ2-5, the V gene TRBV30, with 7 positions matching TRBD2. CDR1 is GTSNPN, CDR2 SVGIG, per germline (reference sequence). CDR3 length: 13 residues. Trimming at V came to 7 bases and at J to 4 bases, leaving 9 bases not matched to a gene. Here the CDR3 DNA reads TGTGCCTTGGGAGGGGCGCTGGTAGAGACCCAGTACTTC. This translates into CALGGALVETQYF.

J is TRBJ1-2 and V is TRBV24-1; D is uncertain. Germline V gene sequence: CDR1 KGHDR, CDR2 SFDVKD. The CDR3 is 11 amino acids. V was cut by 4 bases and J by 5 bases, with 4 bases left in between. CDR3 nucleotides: TGTGCCACCAGTGAGTCTTATGGCTACACCTTC. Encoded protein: CATSESYGYTF.

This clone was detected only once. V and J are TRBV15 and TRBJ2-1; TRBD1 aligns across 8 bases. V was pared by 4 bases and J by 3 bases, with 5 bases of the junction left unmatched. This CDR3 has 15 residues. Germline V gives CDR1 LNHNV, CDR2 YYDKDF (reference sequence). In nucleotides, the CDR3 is TGTGCCACCAGCATCGACAGGGGTCACTACAATGAGCAGTTCTTC. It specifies CATSIDRGHYNEQFF.

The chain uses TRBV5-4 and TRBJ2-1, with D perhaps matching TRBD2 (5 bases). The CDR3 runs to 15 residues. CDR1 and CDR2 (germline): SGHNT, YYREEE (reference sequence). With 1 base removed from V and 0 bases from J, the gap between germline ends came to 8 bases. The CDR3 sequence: CASSLIGSSYNEQFF. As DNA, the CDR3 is TGTGCCAGCAGCTTGATTGGGAGCTCCTACAATGAGCAGTTCTTC.

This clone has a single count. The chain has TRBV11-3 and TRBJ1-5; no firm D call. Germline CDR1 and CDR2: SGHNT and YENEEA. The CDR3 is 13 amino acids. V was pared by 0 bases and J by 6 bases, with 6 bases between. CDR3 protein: CASSLEFGQPQHF. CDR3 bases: TGTGCCAGCAGCTTAGAATTTGGTCAGCCCCAGCATTTT.

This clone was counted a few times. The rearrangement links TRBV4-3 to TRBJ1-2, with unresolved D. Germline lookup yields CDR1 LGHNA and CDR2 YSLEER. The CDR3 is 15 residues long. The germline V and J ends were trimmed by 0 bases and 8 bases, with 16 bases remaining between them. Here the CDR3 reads CASSQDLYKPEGYTF. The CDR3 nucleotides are TGCGCCAGCAGCCAAGACTTGTACAAGCCGGAGGGCTACACCTTC.

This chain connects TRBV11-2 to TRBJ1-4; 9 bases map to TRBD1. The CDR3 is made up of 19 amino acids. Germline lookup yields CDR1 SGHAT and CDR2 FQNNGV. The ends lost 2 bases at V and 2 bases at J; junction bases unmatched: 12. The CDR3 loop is CASSLLGRQGVMTNEKLFF. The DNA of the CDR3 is TGTGCCAGCAGCTTATTAGGGAGACAGGGGGTAATGACTAATGAAAAACTGTTTTTT.

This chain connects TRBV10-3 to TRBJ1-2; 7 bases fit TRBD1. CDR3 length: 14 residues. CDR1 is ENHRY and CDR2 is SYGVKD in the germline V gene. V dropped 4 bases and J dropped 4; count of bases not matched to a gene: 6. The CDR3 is CAISGQGEAYGYTF. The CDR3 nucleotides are TGTGCCATCAGTGGTCAGGGGGAAGCCTATGGCTACACCTTC.